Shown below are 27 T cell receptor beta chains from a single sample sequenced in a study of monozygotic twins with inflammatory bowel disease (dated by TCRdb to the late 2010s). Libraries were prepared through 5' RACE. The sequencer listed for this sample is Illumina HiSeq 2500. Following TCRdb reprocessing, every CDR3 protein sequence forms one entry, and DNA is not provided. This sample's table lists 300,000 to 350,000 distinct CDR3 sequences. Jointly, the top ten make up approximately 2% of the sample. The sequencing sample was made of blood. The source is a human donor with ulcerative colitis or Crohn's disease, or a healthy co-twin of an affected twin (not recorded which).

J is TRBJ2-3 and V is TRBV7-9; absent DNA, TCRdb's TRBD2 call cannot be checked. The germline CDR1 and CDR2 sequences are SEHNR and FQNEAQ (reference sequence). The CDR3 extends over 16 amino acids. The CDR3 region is CAGWTLAGSNTDTQYF.

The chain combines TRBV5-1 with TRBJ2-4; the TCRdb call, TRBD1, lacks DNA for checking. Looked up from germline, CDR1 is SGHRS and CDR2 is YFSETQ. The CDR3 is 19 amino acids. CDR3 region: CASSLALGAGVIDKNIQYF.

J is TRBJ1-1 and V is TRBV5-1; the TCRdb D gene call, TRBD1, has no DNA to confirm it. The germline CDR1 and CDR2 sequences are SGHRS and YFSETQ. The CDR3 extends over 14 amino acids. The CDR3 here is CASSRGDLNTETFF.

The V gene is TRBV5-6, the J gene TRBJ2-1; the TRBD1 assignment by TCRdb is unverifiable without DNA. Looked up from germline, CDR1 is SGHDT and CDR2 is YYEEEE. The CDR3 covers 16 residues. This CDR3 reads CASSLTSGTVYNEQFF.

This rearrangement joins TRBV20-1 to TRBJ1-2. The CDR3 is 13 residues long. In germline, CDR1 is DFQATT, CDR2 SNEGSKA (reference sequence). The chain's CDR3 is CSAAVVGFDGYTF.

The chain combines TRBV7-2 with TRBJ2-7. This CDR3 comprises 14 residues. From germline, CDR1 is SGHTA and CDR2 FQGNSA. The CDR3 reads CASSLTESSYEQYF.

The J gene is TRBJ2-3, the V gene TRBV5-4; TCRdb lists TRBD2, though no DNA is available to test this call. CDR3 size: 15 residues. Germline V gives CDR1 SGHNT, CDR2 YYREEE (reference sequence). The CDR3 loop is CASSPGGGVKDTQYF.

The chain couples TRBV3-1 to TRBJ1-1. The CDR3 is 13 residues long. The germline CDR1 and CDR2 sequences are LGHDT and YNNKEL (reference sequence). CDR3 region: CASSQGWNTEAFF.

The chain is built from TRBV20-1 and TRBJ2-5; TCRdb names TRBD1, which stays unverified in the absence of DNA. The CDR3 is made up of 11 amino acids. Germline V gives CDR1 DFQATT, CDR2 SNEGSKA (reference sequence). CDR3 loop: CSASLEETQYF.

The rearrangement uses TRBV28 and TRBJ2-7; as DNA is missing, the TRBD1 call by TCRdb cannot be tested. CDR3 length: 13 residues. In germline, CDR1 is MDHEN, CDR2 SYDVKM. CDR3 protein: CAIRTGVSYEQYF.

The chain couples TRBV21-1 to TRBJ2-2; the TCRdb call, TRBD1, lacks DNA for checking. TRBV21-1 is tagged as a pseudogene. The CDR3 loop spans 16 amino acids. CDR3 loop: CASSRTWTGGTGELFF.

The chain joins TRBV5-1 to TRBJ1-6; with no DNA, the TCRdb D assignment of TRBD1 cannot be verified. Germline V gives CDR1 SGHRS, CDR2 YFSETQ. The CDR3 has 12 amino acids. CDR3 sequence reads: CASSGWGTPLHF.

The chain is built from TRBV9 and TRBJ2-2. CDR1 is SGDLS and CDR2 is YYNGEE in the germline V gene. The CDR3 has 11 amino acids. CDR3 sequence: CASSGTGELFF.

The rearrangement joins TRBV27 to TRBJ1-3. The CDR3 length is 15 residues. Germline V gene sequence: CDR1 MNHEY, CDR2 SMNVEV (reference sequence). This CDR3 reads CASSLRSGSGNTIYF.

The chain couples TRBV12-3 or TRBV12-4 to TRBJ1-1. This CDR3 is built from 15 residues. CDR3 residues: CASSLGSTMDTEAFF.

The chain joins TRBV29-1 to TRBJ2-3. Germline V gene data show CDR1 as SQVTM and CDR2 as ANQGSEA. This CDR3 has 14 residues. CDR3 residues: CSVEQMTSTDTQYF.

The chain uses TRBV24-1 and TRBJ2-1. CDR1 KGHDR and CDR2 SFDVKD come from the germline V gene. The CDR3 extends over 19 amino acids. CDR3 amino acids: CATSDPTPQLDSSYNEQFF.

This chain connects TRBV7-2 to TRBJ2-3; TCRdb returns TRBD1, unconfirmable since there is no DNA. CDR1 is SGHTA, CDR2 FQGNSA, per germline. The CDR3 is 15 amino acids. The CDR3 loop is CASSTGQGITDTQYF.

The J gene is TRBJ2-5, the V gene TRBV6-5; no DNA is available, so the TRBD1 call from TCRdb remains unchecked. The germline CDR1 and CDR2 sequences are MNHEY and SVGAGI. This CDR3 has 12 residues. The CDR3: CASGTAQETQYF.

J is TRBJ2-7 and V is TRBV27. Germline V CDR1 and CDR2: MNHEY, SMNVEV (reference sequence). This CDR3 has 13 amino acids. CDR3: CASSLSFRYEQYF.

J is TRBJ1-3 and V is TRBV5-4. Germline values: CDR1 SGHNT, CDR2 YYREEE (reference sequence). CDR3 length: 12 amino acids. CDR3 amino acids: CASSLQGNTIYF.

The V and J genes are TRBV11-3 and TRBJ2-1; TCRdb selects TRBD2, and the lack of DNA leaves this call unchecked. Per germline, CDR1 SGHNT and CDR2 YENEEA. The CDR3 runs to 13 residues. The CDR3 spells CASSRETNNEQFF.

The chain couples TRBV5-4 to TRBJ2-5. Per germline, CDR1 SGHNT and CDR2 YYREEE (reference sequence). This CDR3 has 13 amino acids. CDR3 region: CASSLYGVGTQYF.

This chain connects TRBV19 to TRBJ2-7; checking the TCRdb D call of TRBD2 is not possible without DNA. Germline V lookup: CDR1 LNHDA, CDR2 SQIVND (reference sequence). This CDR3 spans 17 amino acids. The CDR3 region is CASSIGLGLAKNYEQYF.

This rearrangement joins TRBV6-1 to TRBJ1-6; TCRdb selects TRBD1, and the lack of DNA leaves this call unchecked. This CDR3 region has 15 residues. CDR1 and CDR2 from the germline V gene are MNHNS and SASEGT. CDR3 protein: CASNSDRSVNSPLHF.

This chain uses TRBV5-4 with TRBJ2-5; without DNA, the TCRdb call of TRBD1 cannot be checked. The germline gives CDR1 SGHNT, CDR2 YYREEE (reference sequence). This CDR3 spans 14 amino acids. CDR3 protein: CASSPGGTEETQYF.

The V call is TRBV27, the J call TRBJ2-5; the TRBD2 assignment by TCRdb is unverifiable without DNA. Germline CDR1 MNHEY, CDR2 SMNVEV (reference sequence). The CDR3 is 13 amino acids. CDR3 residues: CASSFQRGETQYF.